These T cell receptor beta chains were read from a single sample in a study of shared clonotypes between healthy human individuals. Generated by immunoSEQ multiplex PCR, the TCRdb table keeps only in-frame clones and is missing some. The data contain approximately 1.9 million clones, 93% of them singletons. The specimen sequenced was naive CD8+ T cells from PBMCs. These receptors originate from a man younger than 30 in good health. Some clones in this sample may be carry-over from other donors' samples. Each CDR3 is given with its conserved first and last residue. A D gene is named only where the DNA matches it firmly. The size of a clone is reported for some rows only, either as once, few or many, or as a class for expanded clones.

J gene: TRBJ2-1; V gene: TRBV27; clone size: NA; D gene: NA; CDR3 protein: CASSPDLWGNEQFF; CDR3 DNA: TGTGCCAGCAGTCCCGATCTCTGGGGCAATGAGCAGTTCTTC
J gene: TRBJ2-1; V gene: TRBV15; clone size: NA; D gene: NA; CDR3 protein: CATSRKEASSYNEQFF; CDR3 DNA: TGTGCCACCAGCAGAAAAGAGGCGAGCTCCTACAATGAGCAGTTCTTC
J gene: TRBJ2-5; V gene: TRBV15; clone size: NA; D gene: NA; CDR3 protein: CAQRAQGKRVQETQYF; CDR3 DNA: TGTGCCCAACGGGCACAGGGAAAGAGGGTGCAAGAGACCCAGTACTTC
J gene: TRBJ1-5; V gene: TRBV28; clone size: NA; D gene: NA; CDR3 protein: CASSLEEAVNQPQHF; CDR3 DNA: TGTGCCAGCAGTTTAGAGGAAGCAGTCAATCAGCCCCAGCATTTT
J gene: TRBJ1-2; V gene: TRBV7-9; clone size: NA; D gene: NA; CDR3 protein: CASSFLNRGRGYGYTF; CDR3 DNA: TGTGCCAGCAGCTTTCTCAATAGGGGAAGGGGTTATGGCTACACCTTC
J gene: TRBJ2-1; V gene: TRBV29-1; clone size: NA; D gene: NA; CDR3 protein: CSVDGGEAGYNEQFF; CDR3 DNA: TGCAGCGTTGATGGCGGGGAGGCCGGGTACAATGAGCAGTTCTTC
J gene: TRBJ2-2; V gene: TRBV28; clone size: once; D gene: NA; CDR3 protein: CASSLRMNTGELFF; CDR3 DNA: TGTGCCAGCAGTTTACGGATGAACACCGGGGAGCTGTTTTTT
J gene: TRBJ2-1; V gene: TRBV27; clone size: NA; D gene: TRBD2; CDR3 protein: CASSSRDYLGGEQFF; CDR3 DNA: TGTGCCAGCAGCTCTCGGGACTACTTAGGAGGTGAGCAGTTCTTC
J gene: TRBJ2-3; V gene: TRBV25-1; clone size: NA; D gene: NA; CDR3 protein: CATSWRAKGPDTQYF; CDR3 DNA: TGTGCCACTTCCTGGAGGGCGAAAGGCCCAGATACGCAGTATTTT
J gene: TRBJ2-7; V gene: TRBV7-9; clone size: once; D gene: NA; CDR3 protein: CASSPSTGLFMYF; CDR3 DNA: TGTGCCAGCAGCCCTAGTACGGGTTTGTTTATGTACTTC
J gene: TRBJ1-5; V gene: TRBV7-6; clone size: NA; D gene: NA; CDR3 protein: CASASRGFLGEPQHF; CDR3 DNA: TGTGCCAGCGCATCCAGGGGCTTCCTGGGGGAGCCCCAGCATTTT
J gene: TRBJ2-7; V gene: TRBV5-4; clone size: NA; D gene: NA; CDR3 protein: CASRRPIKTYEQYF; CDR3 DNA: TGTGCCAGCAGAAGACCGATTAAAACCTACGAGCAGTACTTC
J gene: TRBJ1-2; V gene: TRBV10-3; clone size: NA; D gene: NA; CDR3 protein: CAISHGTDPYGYTF; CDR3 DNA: TGTGCCATCAGTCATGGGACGGACCCCTATGGCTACACCTTC
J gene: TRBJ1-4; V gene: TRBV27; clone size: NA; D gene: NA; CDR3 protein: CASMSGANEKLFF; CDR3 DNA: TGTGCCAGCATGTCGGGAGCTAATGAAAAACTGTTTTTT
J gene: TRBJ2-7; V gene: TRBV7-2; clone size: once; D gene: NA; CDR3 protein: CASSWPARYDPYEQYF; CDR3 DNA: TGTGCCAGCAGCTGGCCGGCAAGATATGACCCCTACGAGCAGTACTTC
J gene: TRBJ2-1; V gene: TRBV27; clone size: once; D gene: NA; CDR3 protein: CASTGANEQFF; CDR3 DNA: TGTGCCAGCACTGGGGCCAATGAGCAGTTCTTC